This entry describes one TCR beta chain. Its antigen is not yet known. Per-nucleotide qualities are absent, and no much larger clonotype sits a single base away. Healthy HIV-negative adults with no recently reported acute infections or vaccinations were included as donors. Every donor was a Caucasian adult residing in Nashville, Tennessee, USA. Magnetic negative selection was used to enrich CD4+ T cells, after which naive cells were positively selected on CD45RA and the negative fraction became the memory subset. Blood was collected by leukapheresis, and PBMCs were isolated by Ficoll-Histopaque density gradient centrifugation and then cryopreserved in liquid nitrogen vapor phase. Purity and quantity of every magnetically sorted T cell population were checked by analytical flow cytometry. Each sorted fraction had its genomic DNA isolated and then quantified by UV absorbance on a Nanodrop 2000c. In the germline V gene (reference sequence), CDR1 corresponds to MNHEY and CDR2 to SMNVEV. The CDR3 contains 16 residues, cysteine and phenylalanine counted. Only the CDR3 part of the read is kept: 48 bases, read in frame from the first base. Clipping removes 7 bases from V and 5 bases from J, with 14 as the unmatched junction base count.

These data are taken from a study of shared clonotypes between healthy human individuals (dated by TCRdb to about 2020). Broadly, across the study: A few men and two women, aged 18 to 49 years, made up the cohort. To estimate repertoire size and how much clonotypes are shared between individuals, the study performed deep sequencing of blood TCR repertoires from about five healthy adults. For each donor, CD4 naive and CD4 memory were each run on three plates, CD8 naive on two plates, and CD8 memory on one plate. Between about 0.94 and 10 billion PBMCs per donor were obtained by leukapheresis. Libraries were prepared and TCR repertoires were sequenced by different laboratories using diverse techniques, in order to increase sequencing depth and limit assay-specific biases.

TCR CDR3 regions were amplified from genomic DNA by multiplex PCR using the deep immunoSEQ assay. Extracted genomic DNA from each cell subset was spread evenly across all wells of several immunoSEQ 96-well plates, with each plate serving as a replicate. For sorted subsets, approximately 190 ng of genomic DNA, equivalent to some 33,000 T cell genomes, went into each replicate PCR. Purified libraries were quantified with a Qubit 3.0 fluorometer, sized on a Bioanalyzer 2100, and re-quantified with the KAPA Library Quantification kit. Every immunoSEQ 96-well plate was sequenced on a separate single-read 150-cycle Illumina NextSeq 550 flow cell. As for the original processing: Because the immunoSEQ output held only junctional sequences and lacked quality scores, the filtering could not match the filtering applied to full-length reads. Sequences were annotated with PyIR, a Python wrapper for IgBLAST v1.9, using IMGT germline references to assign V/J genes and CDR3. Reads were filtered out if the reads had weak V/J assignments (E-value above 1e-6), no CDR3, stop codons, out-of-frame junctions, or ambiguous translated residues. V3J clonotypes were defined as sequences sharing the same inferred V gene, J gene, and CDR3 amino acid sequence. Percentage overlap between repertoires was computed as shared unique clonotypes divided by the size of the smaller repertoire. Richness of each repertoire was evaluated using RTK rarefaction, the Chao1 estimator, and Recon v2.1 estimates of unobserved clonotypes. For all TCRbeta clonotypes obtained by the gDNA method from a few donors, generation probabilities were computed with OLGA. Imported from immuneACCESS, the table was reduced by TCRdb to in-frame sequences with V and J called. These copies leave out some clones; in studies compared against another copy, an unresolved V gene accounts for under half, and the cause of the remainder is not known. The DNA was the basis for D and trimming; V, J and clone size are from that table. This sample comprises some 790,000 clones, 72% of them detected only once. In total, the top ten clones hold less than 2% of the sample.

Study-wide findings and limitations: When four donors were compared, the shared fraction of clonotypes was around 4.6% for naive CD4, around 4% for naive CD8, 2.3% for memory CD4, and 0.3% to 0.5% for memory CD8. Rarefaction of sorted-subset datasets indicated incomplete sequencing despite the large sequencing depth. Naive subsets generally had larger estimated clonotype richness than memory subsets. Because the study included a small number of donors, the genetic and exposure-history diversity represented was limited. Pairwise subsampling led to the expectation that sequencing depth would affect the degree of clonotype sharing among donors. Compared with non-shared clonotypes, clonotypes shared by all four sorted-subset donors had higher generation probabilities. Sampling was restricted to blood, and TCR repertoires in tissue are likely to differ from TCR repertoires in blood.

Sequenced sample: memory CD4+ T cells sorted from blood. In light of the paper, this sample's cell subset or site label describes: CD45RA-negative fraction. The chain joins TRBV27 to TRBJ1-1; 9 bases in between match TRBD1. This sequence was found in a woman younger than 45 in good health. The CDR3 reads CASTKGWTGARTEAFF. The DNA sequence reads TGTGCCAGCACCAAGGGCTGGACAGGGGCAAGAACTGAAGCTTTCTTT.